This T cell receptor beta chain derives from a study of T-cell memory formation after mild COVID-19. Study overall: Each donor largely had its own TCR clusters. Study conclusions and caveats: Contracting CD4+ clones lay largely in CM and EM, with CD8+ ones residing in EMRA. In second-wave clones peaking day 37, SARS-CoV-2 specificity remained unconfirmed.

This clonotype showed up many times. The antigen is undetermined. cDNA libraries for TCR alpha and TCR beta, carrying sample barcodes and UMIs, came from 5'RACE with constant-segment primers. TCRdb reanalysed the 5' RACE reads using MiXCR and keeps one entry per CDR3 protein. The repertoire has 40,000 to 60,000 distinct CDR3 sequences, around 7.2% of them found once; the top ten carry approximately 1.5%. The length of the CDR3 is 14 residues. Germline CDR1 DFQATT, CDR2 SNEGSKA (reference sequence). The J segment lost 2 bases and the V segment lost 6 bases, leaving 5 bases of the junction unmatched. This rearrangement joins TRBV20-1 to TRBJ1-5; 9 bases align to TRBD1. The sequence came from a man aged 18 to 35 who had mild COVID-19 (a few samples of this study predate the infection). Cell type and time point are not known. The sample was PBMCs or a T cell subset sorted from them (not recorded which). CDR3 region: CSATGGSGNQPQHF. CDR3 bases: TGCAGTGCCACAGGGGGCTCAGGCAATCAGCCCCAGCATTTT.